This T cell receptor (beta chain) was sequenced during a study of OX40 agonist ivuxolimab in advanced cancers. This CDR3 is built from 13 residues. Trimming shortened V by 6 bases and J by 5 bases, and 14 bases separated the two germline ends. Per the germline V gene, CDR1 is SGHRS and CDR2 is YFSETQ. Generated by immunoSEQ multiplex PCR, the TCRdb table keeps only in-frame clones and is missing some. This sample has roughly 87,000 clones, with about 92% found just once. This specimen was CD4+ or CD8+ T cells sorted from blood, taken in a trial of the OX40 agonist ivuxolimab. The TCR was taken from an adult with an advanced solid tumor such as melanoma, head and neck, liver or kidney cancer. The rearrangement uses TRBV5-1 and TRBJ1-1; the D gene is possibly TRBD1 (5 bases). Here the CDR3 reads CASTLWGGTEAFF. CDR3 coding DNA: TGCGCCAGCACCCTGTGGGGGGGAACTGAAGCTTTCTTT.